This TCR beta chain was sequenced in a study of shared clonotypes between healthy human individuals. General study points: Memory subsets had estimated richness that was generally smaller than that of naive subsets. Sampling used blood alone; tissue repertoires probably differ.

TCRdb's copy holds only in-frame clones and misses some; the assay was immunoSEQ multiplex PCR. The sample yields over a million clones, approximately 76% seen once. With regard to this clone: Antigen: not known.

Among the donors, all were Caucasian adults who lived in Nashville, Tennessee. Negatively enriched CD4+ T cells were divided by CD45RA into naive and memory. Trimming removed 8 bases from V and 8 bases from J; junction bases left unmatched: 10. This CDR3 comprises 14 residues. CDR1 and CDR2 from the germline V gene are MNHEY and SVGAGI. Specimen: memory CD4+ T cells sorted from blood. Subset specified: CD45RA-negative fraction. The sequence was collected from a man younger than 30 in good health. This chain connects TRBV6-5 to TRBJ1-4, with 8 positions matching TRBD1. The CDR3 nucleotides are TGTGCCAGCGGGCGACAGGGGAGGGAGGAAAAACTGTTTTTT. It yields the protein CASGRQGREEKLFF.